Listed here is a single T cell receptor (beta chain). Its antigen is not known. The sample belongs to a study of cytomegalovirus exposure and HLA in healthy donors. The primer mix had 60 Vbeta and 13 Jbeta primers. Sequencing used immunoSEQ multiplex PCR; TCRdb keeps in-frame clones, though not all of them. The data contain about 100,000 clones, roughly three quarters of them seen just once; the ten biggest clones take up about 0.79%. Findings and limits, study-wide: Association of a missense DCLRE1C variant with TCR beta V- and J-gene trimming was reported in a later analysis. An analysis was carried out later, and it reportedly showed fewer N-insertions in an Asian-associated ancestry cluster than the roughly 700-donor mean. Many donors shared some public TCRs, even though most TCR sequences were rare.

Germline lookup yields CDR1 SGHTA and CDR2 FQGNSA. Unmatched junction bases numbered 4, after V lost 4 bases and J lost 2 bases. The CDR3 runs 14 residues. Nominal health characterized the donors when sampled, though unrecorded immune exposures were likely. This chain uses TRBV7-2 with TRBJ1-2, with 7 bases fitting TRBD1. Sequencing was performed on PBMCs. This sequence was found in a woman aged 55-69 years in good health and CMV-seronegative. The DNA for the CDR3 is TGTGCCAGCAGCTCGGACAGGACCAACTATGGCTACACCTTC. It codes for CASSSDRTNYGYTF.